The present T cell receptor beta chain was sequenced within a study of metastatic and nonmetastatic thyroid tumors. General study findings and limits: In blood and tumor, TCR beta diversity was reportedly significantly higher in malignant thyroid tumors than in benign nodules.

Every patient was untreated before thyroid surgery. Methods used by the authors: A classifier of distant metastasis in papillary thyroid cancer was built from CDR3 differences (across clinicopathological groups). From the PCR reads, TCRdb re-called clones with MiXCR. The V and J calls and clone size are TCRdb's, not the authors'. The table has 10,000 to 15,000 clones, roughly a quarter seen once; the top ten hold 15% to 20%. This clone was seen at least ten times. What it recognizes is unknown. CDR3 length: 16 amino acids. Trimming took 3 bases from V and 9 from J; bases not matched to a gene: 7. The V gene's germline CDR1 is MGHRA and CDR2 YSYEKL.

This TCR came from a female donor with papillary thyroid cancer or a benign thyroid nodule (not recorded which). Some clones in this sample may be carry-over from other donors' samples. V usage is TRBV4-1 and J usage is TRBJ2-1; 14 bases line up with TRBD2. Material for sequencing was tumor tissue. The CDR3: CASSHAGLAGAPEQFF. The CDR3 coding sequence is TGCGCCAGCAGCCATGCGGGACTAGCGGGAGCTCCTGAGCAGTTCTTC.